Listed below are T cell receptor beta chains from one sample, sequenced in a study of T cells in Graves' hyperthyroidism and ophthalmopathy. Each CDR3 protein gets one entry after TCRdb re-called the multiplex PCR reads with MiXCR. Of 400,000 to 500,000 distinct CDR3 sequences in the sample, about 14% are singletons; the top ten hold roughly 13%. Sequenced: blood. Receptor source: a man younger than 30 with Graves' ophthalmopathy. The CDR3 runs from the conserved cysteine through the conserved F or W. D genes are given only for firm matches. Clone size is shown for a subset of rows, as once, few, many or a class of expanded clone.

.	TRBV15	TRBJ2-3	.	CATSKRSDTQYF	TGTGCCACCAGCAAACGAAGCGATACGCAGTATTTT
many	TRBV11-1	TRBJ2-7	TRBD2	CASSLASGGHYEQYF	TGTGCCAGCAGTCTCGCTAGCGGGGGGCACTACGAGCAGTACTTC
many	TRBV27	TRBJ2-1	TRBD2	CASSGGPGLAGGEEQFF	TGTGCCAGCAGTGGAGGCCCGGGGCTAGCGGGCGGCGAAGAGCAGTTCTTC
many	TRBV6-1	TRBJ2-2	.	CASRSSGGGELFF	TGTGCCAGCAGATCATCAGGTGGCGGGGAGCTGTTTTTT
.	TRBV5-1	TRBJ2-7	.	CASSMAGSSYEQYF	TGTGCCAGCAGCATGGCGGGGAGCTCCTACGAGCAGTACTTC
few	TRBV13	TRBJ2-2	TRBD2	CASSPRLAGVGELFF	TGTGCCAGCAGCCCCCGACTAGCGGGGGTTGGGGAGCTGTTTTTT
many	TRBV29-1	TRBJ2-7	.	CSVALAPHEQYF	TGCAGCGTTGCTCTAGCGCCCCACGAGCAGTACTTC
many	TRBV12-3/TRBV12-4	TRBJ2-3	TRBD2	CASILLAASTDTQYF	TGTGCCAGCATCCTCCTAGCGGCTAGCACAGATACGCAGTATTTT
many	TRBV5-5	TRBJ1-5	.	CASSLSGAQSNQPQHF	TGTGCCAGCAGCTTGTCTGGGGCGCAAAGCAATCAGCCCCAGCATTTT
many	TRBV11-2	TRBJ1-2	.	CASSLGVLGGYTF	TGTGCCAGCAGCTTAGGTGTGCTGGGTGGCTACACCTTC
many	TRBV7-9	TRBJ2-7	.	CASSLFDEQYF	TGTGCCAGCAGCTTATTCGACGAGCAGTACTTC
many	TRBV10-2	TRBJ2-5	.	CASSESIGVETQYF	TGCGCCAGCAGTGAGTCGATCGGGGTGGAGACCCAGTACTTC
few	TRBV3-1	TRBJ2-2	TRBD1	CASSQASGQGAAGELFF	TGTGCCAGCAGCCAAGCGTCGGGACAGGGGGCGGCCGGGGAGCTGTTTTTT
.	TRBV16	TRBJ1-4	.	CASSRGGQNNEKLFF	TGTGCCAGCAGCCGAGGGGGGCAGAATAATGAAAAACTGTTTTTT
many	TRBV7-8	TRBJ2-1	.	CASRLYRDNEQFF	TGTGCCAGCAGATTGTACCGGGACAATGAGCAGTTCTTC
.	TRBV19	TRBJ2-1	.	CASSIGSPNEQFF	TGTGCCAGTAGTATAGGTTCACCCAATGAGCAGTTCTTC
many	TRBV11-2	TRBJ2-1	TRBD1	CASSKTGVTYNEQFF	TGTGCCAGCAGCAAGACAGGGGTTACTTACAATGAGCAGTTCTTC
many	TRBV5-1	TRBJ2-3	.	CASSSEQGGDTQYF	TGCGCCAGCAGCTCGGAACAGGGAGGTGATACGCAGTATTTT
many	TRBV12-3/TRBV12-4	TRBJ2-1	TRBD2	CASSPAGTSGMYNEQFF	TGTGCCAGCAGTCCGGCCGGGACTAGCGGGATGTACAATGAGCAGTTCTTC
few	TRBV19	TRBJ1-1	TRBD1	CASRITGGTEAFF	TGTGCCAGTAGGATTACAGGGGGCACTGAAGCTTTCTTT
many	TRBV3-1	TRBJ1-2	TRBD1	CASSRTGVGYTF	TGTGCCAGCAGCCGCACAGGGGTCGGCTACACCTTC
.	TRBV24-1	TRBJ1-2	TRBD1	CATSDTDRAGYTF	TGTGCCACCAGTGATACCGACAGGGCTGGCTACACCTTC
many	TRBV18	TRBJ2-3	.	CASSPPGSGTDTQYF	TGTGCCAGCTCACCACCGGGATCCGGCACAGATACGCAGTATTTT
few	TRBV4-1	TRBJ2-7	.	CASSQRGKGEQYF	TGCGCCAGCAGCCAAAGGGGAAAGGGCGAGCAGTACTTC
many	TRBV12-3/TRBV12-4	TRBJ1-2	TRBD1	CASSKGGTGGLSGYTF	TGTGCCAGCAGCAAAGGGGGGACAGGGGGCTTGTCCGGCTACACCTTC
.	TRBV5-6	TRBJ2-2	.	CASSLHVPGELFF	TGTGCCAGCAGCTTGCACGTCCCCGGGGAGCTGTTTTTT
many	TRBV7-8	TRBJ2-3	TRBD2	CASSSYPDLAGADTQYF	TGTGCCAGCAGCTCGTACCCCGACCTAGCGGGGGCAGATACGCAGTATTTT
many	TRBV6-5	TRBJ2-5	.	CASSYPPYPRGEPQETQYF	TGTGCCAGCAGTTACCCCCCGTACCCCCGGGGAGAACCACAAGAGACCCAGTACTTC
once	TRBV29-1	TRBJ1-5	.	CSVGGASNQPQHF	TGCAGCGTTGGGGGCGCGAGCAATCAGCCCCAGCATTTT
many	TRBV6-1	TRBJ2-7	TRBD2	CASSEASGGAYEQYF	TGTGCCAGCAGTGAAGCTAGCGGGGGGGCCTACGAGCAGTACTTC
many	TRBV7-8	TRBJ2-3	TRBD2	CASLSGRGADTQYF	TGTGCCAGCCTTAGCGGGAGAGGCGCAGATACGCAGTATTTT
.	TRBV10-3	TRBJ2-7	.	CAMAKGTGSSYEQYF	TGTGCCATGGCCAAGGGCACGGGGAGCTCCTACGAGCAGTACTTC
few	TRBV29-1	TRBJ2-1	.	CSVERVYNEQFF	TGCAGCGTAGAAAGGGTTTACAATGAGCAGTTCTTC
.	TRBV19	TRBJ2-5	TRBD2	CASSPNGLAGEQETQYF	TGTGCCAGTAGTCCCAATGGACTAGCGGGGGAGCAGGAGACCCAGTACTTC